The present T cell receptor (beta chain) was sequenced within a study of blood T cell repertoires in COVID-19. Across the whole study: Some COVID-19 samples were acute and others convalescent; all came from the United States, Italy and Spain. T cells, B-cell-depleted T cells, or PBMCs provided the cDNA or gDNA that served as material.

V lost 1 base and J 4 bases, leaving 8 bases between the germline ends. The V gene's germline CDR1 is LNHDA and CDR2 SQIVND (reference sequence). The CDR3 is 14 amino acids. Original handling: For nucleated cells, counts were estimated from reference gene primer amplification. Method: immunoSEQ multiplex PCR; TCRdb's copy keeps in-frame clones and lacks some. V and J calls and clone size are copied from that table; D and trimming were computed from the DNA. The sample lists about 120,000 clones; over 75% were seen once. This clone occurred once. Material for sequencing was peripheral blood. This receptor was taken from a man aged 60-69 years with acute or convalescent COVID-19. This chain connects TRBV19 to TRBJ1-3; D not resolved. In DNA, the CDR3 is TGTGCCAGTAGTATAGGAGCGGACGGAAACACCATATATTTT. As protein: CASSIGADGNTIYF.